This T cell receptor (beta chain) was recovered during a study of response to subunit inactivated influenza vaccine. Study findings and constraints: That few new T cells are recruited by each seasonal influenza vaccination was the authors' suggestion.

The CDR3 length is 14 residues. Trimming shortened V by 2 bases and J by 0 bases, and 8 bases separated the two germline ends. Germline V gene data show CDR1 as LGHDT and CDR2 as YNNKEL (reference sequence). Via MiXCR, TCRdb re-called the RT-PCR reads, giving one row per CDR3 protein. This table holds 500,000 to 600,000 distinct CDR3 sequences, around 11% found once. This clonotype was counted at least ten times. Its target is not known. The sequencing used PBMCs from blood, collected on the day of vaccination. The J gene is TRBJ2-7, the V gene TRBV3-1; D is ambiguous. This receptor was identified in a man aged 45-65 years who received an inactivated influenza vaccine. This CDR3 is CASSQPSNSYEQYF. Here the CDR3 DNA reads TGTGCCAGCAGCCAACCCTCCAACTCCTACGAGCAGTACTTC.